A selection of T cell receptor beta chains follows, all from one sample in a study of T cell responses to AZD1222 COVID-19 vaccine. The table came from immunoSEQ multiplex PCR; TCRdb's copy has only in-frame clones and leaves some out. The sample shows approximately 74,000 clones, just over 85% of them seen only once. Source: peripheral blood, taken on day 0 of AZD1222 vaccination. Receptors were obtained from an adult in good health. Both conserved end residues are part of each CDR3. D genes are given only for firm matches. Clone size appears in some rows only: once, few, many, or a class for an expanded clone.

TRBV28	TRBJ1-1	16	TRBD1	NA	TGTGCCAGCAGATTCCACTCCGGGACAGTAAACACTGAAGCTTTCTTT	CASRFHSGTVNTEAFF
TRBV11-2	TRBJ1-5	14	NA	NA	TGTGCCAGCAGCTTTTCGGGACGCAATCAGCCCCAGCATTTT	CASSFSGRNQPQHF
TRBV19	TRBJ1-1	15	NA	NA	TGTGCCAGTAGTATAGTATACGGCGCGAGGACTGAAGCTTTCTTT	CASSIVYGARTEAFF
TRBV21-1	TRBJ1-4	19	NA	NA	TGTGCCAGCAGCAAAGCCACCGGGACGGCGTCGGGAACTAATGAAAAACTGTTTTTT	CASSKATGTASGTNEKLFF
TRBV7-2	TRBJ1-5	14	NA	NA	TGTGCCAGCAGCTTAGGTACAGGCAATCAGCCCCAGCATTTT	CASSLGTGNQPQHF
TRBV7-3	TRBJ2-5	14	TRBD1	NA	TGTGCCAGCGCCTTTGGACAGGGTTTTGAGACCCAGTACTTC	CASAFGQGFETQYF
TRBV7-2	TRBJ1-3	17	NA	once	TGTGCCAGCAGCTCCCGGAGTCCAGGTGCCTCTGGAAACACCATATATTTT	CASSSRSPGASGNTIYF
TRBV6-6	TRBJ1-5	14	NA	NA	TGTGCCAGCAGTACCAATTGGGTGGACCAGCCCCAGCATTTT	CASSTNWVDQPQHF
TRBV28	TRBJ1-3	15	NA	NA	TGTGCCAGCTATGATTCCGGGACACCTGGAAACACCATATATTTT	CASYDSGTPGNTIYF
TRBV9	TRBJ1-4	14	NA	NA	TGTGCCAGCAGCGTAGCGGGTTGGGATGAAAAACTGTTTTTT	CASSVAGWDEKLFF
TRBV7-3	TRBJ1-1	15	NA	NA	TGTGCCAGCAGCTTACGGGGTCCGGGGGACACTGAAGCTTTCTTT	CASSLRGPGDTEAFF
TRBV7-2	TRBJ1-4	14	NA	NA	TGTGCCAGCAGCGCGGGTCCGTCAAATGAAAAACTGTTTTTT	CASSAGPSNEKLFF
TRBV3-1/TRBV3-2	TRBJ2-3	16	TRBD2	NA	TGTGCCAGCAGCCAAGATTTAGGGCTAGCGGCAGATACGCAGTATTTT	CASSQDLGLAADTQYF
TRBV27	TRBJ1-5	15	TRBD1	NA	TGTGCCAGCAGTATAAACAGGGGTGGTGATCAGCCCCAGCATTTT	CASSINRGGDQPQHF
TRBV3-1/TRBV3-2	TRBJ2-7	13	TRBD1	NA	TGTGCCAGCAGCCAAGTTACAGGGGTCGAGCAGTACTTC	CASSQVTGVEQYF
TRBV9	TRBJ1-5	14	TRBD1	few	TGTGCCAGCAGCTCCCAAGGGGGCCATCAGCCCCAGCATTTT	CASSSQGGHQPQHF
TRBV7-8	TRBJ1-1	15	TRBD1	NA	TGTGCCAGCAGCTTCCAGGGGGGCATGAACACTGAAGCTTTCTTT	CASSFQGGMNTEAFF
TRBV6-1	TRBJ2-5	15	NA	NA	TGTGCCAGCAGTGAAAACGGCGGGGCTAAGAGGGCCCAGTACTTC	CASSENGGAKRAQYF
TRBV2	TRBJ1-4	16	TRBD1	NA	TGTGCCAGCAGGGGAAAAACAGGGGACGACAGTGGAAAACTGTTTTTT	CASRGKTGDDSGKLFF
TRBV5-1	TRBJ2-7	14	NA	NA	TGCGCCAGCAGCTTTCCAGGGAGCTCCTACGAGCAGTACTTC	CASSFPGSSYEQYF
TRBV7-8	TRBJ2-1	16	NA	NA	TGTGCCAGCAGCTTAGCGGTGTCAGCCTCCTACAATGAGCAGTTCTTC	CASSLAVSASYNEQFF
TRBV9	TRBJ2-3	16	TRBD1	NA	TGTGCCAGCAGCCCAAGGACAGGGAGTGTGGCAGATACGCAGTATTTT	CASSPRTGSVADTQYF
TRBV28	TRBJ2-7	15	TRBD1	NA	TGTGCCAGCAGTCCGACCGGGACAGGGGGCTACGAGCAGTACTTC	CASSPTGTGGYEQYF
TRBV27	TRBJ2-7	9	NA	once	TGTGCCAGCACTTACGAGCAGTACTTC	CASTYEQYF
TRBV6-5	TRBJ2-2	15	NA	NA	TGTGCCAGCAGTTGGGAAGACAGAAACACCGGGGAGCTGTTTTTT	CASSWEDRNTGELFF
TRBV20-1	TRBJ1-1	12	NA	few	TGCAGTGCTAGTAGGGGGAACACTGAAGCTTTCTTT	CSASRGNTEAFF
TRBV9	TRBJ2-7	14	NA	NA	TGTGCCAGCAGCCCCCCCCGCGGCGGGGACGAGCAGTACTTC	CASSPPRGGDEQYF
TRBV5-1	TRBJ2-7	15	NA	NA	TGCGCCAGCAGCTTGGAGAGGCCGACCCCGGGCGAGCAGTACTTC	CASSLERPTPGEQYF
TRBV7-2	TRBJ2-2	16	NA	NA	TGTGCCAGCAGTCTCCGAGGCTTCCTGAACACCGGGGAGCTGTTTTTT	CASSLRGFLNTGELFF
TRBV6-6	TRBJ2-6	15	NA	once	TGTGCCAGCAGTCCCGGGACACCTGGGGCCAACGTCCTGACTTTC	CASSPGTPGANVLTF
TRBV12-3/TRBV12-4	TRBJ1-5	13	NA	NA	TGTGCCAGCAGTTTGTTCAGCAATCAGCCCCAGCATTTT	CASSLFSNQPQHF
TRBV7-9	TRBJ1-3	15	NA	NA	TGTGCCAGCAGCTTAGGGGCAGGGGCTGGAAACACCATATATTTT	CASSLGAGAGNTIYF
TRBV5-4	TRBJ2-1	15	TRBD1	few	TGTGCCAGCAGCTTGGGACAGGGGCTTGACAATGAGCAGTTCTTC	CASSLGQGLDNEQFF
TRBV28	TRBJ1-2	13	NA	NA	TGTGCCAGCATCCCCCCTGGGGGGGGTGGCTACACCTTC	CASIPPGGGGYTF
TRBV19	TRBJ1-1	14	NA	NA	TGTGCCAGTACCCCCGGCAGCATGAACACTGAAGCTTTCTTT	CASTPGSMNTEAFF
TRBV4-2	TRBJ1-5	15	TRBD1	NA	TGTGCCAGCAGCCAAGTACAGGGGGCCCAACAGCCCCAGCATTTT	CASSQVQGAQQPQHF